The 18 T cell receptor beta chains below come from one sample, sequenced in a study of vaccination effects on CD4 cells after COVID-19 (dated by TCRdb to the early 2020s). The ViraFEST assay stimulated PBMC with viral peptide pools and then used TCR sequencing to identify antigen-specific CD4+ T cell clonotypes by expansion. After around ten days of culture, CD4+ T cells were isolated with the EasySep CD4+ T cell isolation kit. The method behind the library was the immunoSEQ multiplex PCR assay. The immuneACCESS repertoire file appears here via TCRdb, limited to in-frame rearrangements. These files lack a portion of the clones; in checked studies, under half of the deficit traces to unresolved V genes, and the cause of the others is not known. This sample holds more than 25,000 clones; 55% to 75% were observed only once. The ten largest account for around 27% of the sample. These receptors have no identified antigens.

Here the sequenced sample was CD4+ T cells from PBMCs cultured with HCoV-229E spike peptides, taken before COVID-19 vaccination. What this sample's cell subset or site label stands for: HCoV-229E spike overlapping peptide pool stimulation. These receptors were taken from a human donor who received a COVID-19 vaccine.

The V call is TRBV7-9, the J call TRBJ1-5, with TRBD1 matching over 10 bases. Germline V gene sequence: CDR1 SEHNR, CDR2 FQNEAQ (reference sequence). The ends lost 5 bases at V and 5 bases at J; junction bases unmatched: 6. The CDR3 covers 15 residues. The CDR3 DNA is TGTGCCAGCAGCAGGACAGGGGGTCTGGATCAGCCCCAGCATTTT. Translating it yields CASSRTGGLDQPQHF.

This clone has at least ten counts. The rearrangement joins TRBV9 to TRBJ2-2; D gene unclear. Germline CDR1 SGDLS, CDR2 YYNGEE. The CDR3 is 15 amino acids. V lost 3 bases, J lost 2 bases, and 11 bases lay in between. The CDR3 loop is CASSEQTTNTGELFF. CDR3 nucleotide sequence: TGTGCCAGCAGCGAGCAGACAACCAACACCGGGGAGCTGTTTTTT.

The CDR3 nucleotides read TGTGCCAGCAGCTCCGGGACAGGGCCGAGCATGAACACTGAAGCTTTCTTT. This gives the protein CASSSGTGPSMNTEAFF. The chain employs TRBV5-4 and TRBJ1-1; TRBD1 matches at 9 bases. In germline, CDR1 is SGHNT, CDR2 YYREEE (reference sequence). Trimming took 3 bases from V and 0 from J; bases not matched to a gene: 9. This CDR3 is built from 17 residues.

V is TRBV10-3 and J is TRBJ2-1; no clear D gene. From germline, CDR1 is ENHRY and CDR2 SYGVKD. V lost 4 bases and J 9 bases, leaving 19 bases between the germline ends. The CDR3 loop spans 15 amino acids. The CDR3 reads CAISAGADGLGEQFF. The CDR3 nucleotides are TGTGCCATCAGTGCGGGTGCGGATGGGTTGGGTGAGCAGTTCTTC.

CDR3 nucleotides: TGTGCCTGGAGAGGGTCGGGGTTCCCCGGGGAGCTGTTTTTT. Protein product: CAWRGSGFPGELFF. The genes are TRBV30 and TRBJ2-2, with D possibly matching TRBD2 (5 bases). The germline gives CDR1 GTSNPN, CDR2 SVGIG (reference sequence). This CDR3 region has 14 residues. V gave up 3 bases and J gave up 6 bases, with 14 bases separating them.

The chain employs TRBV27 and TRBJ1-2, with 9 bases identical to TRBD1. Germline CDR1 MNHEY, CDR2 SMNVEV (reference sequence). The length of the CDR3 is 15 residues. The trim removed 5 bases at V and 7 bases at J, leaving 11 bases unmatched. The CDR3 here is CASSLSTGGLSGYTF. DNA of the CDR3: TGTGCCAGCAGTCTCTCGACAGGGGGACTCAGTGGCTACACCTTC.

The chain couples TRBV20-1 to TRBJ1-2, with unresolved D. CDR3 length: 11 residues. Germline V lookup: CDR1 DFQATT, CDR2 SNEGSKA (reference sequence). V shed 0 bases and J shed 7 bases, with 6 bases lying between them. DNA of the CDR3: TGCAGTGCTAGAGAGAGTTCTGGCTACACCTTC. It specifies CSARESSGYTF.

The gene calls are TRBV5-1 and TRBJ2-2; D may match TRBD1 or TRBD2 (5 bases each). CDR1 is SGHRS, CDR2 YFSETQ, per germline. This CDR3 has 16 amino acids. V shed 4 bases and J shed 0 bases, with 13 bases lying between them. The CDR3 sequence: CASSGNRGSNTGELFF. CDR3 DNA: TGCGCCAGCAGCGGAAACCGGGGCTCGAACACCGGGGAGCTGTTTTTT.

This clone was detected a few times. This chain links TRBV28 with TRBJ2-7; 8 positions match TRBD2. V shed 3 bases and J 7 bases; nucleotides not matched to a gene: 8. Germline V gene data show CDR1 as MDHEN and CDR2 as SYDVKM. The CDR3 has 14 amino acids. For the CDR3, the DNA is TGTGCCAGCAGTTTGGGACTAGGTCTCTTGGAGCAGTACTTC. Translated, it gives CASSLGLGLLEQYF. The full variable domain, its missing parts supplied by reference TRBV28 and TRBJ2-7, is DVKVTQSSRYLVKRTGEKVFLECVQDMDHENMFWYRQDPGLGLRLIYFSYDVKMKEKGDIPEGYSVSREKKERFSLILESASTNQTSMYLCASSLGLGLLEQYFGPGTRLTVT.

In this sample, this clone turned up a few times. The CDR3, as DNA: TGTGCCAGCAGTCCCTTCACGGGGTCTAATGAAAAACTGTTTTTT. Its translation is CASSPFTGSNEKLFF. This chain connects TRBV27 to TRBJ1-4; D call uncertain. V lost 5 bases and J 3 bases, leaving 13 bases between the germline ends. Germline CDR1 and CDR2: MNHEY and SMNVEV (reference sequence). This CDR3 spans 15 amino acids.

This chain connects TRBV5-1 to TRBJ1-1; TRBD1 agrees at 8 bases. The germline CDR1 and CDR2 sequences are SGHRS and YFSETQ. The CDR3 totals 15 residues. Losses at the gene ends were 4 bases for V and 1 base for J; bases not matched to a gene: 6. The CDR3 reads CASSGMTGENTEAFF. DNA for the CDR3: TGCGCCAGCAGCGGAATGACAGGGGAGAACACTGAAGCTTTCTTT.

The chain carries TRBV4-2 and TRBJ2-7, with TRBD1 matching 10 bases. The CDR3 has 15 residues. V was clipped by 0 bases and J by 6 bases; unmatched bases: 5. Germline V CDR1 and CDR2: LGHNA, YNFKEQ. This CDR3 reads CASSQDEGQGREQYF. In DNA form, the CDR3 reads TGTGCCAGCAGCCAAGATGAGGGACAGGGGCGCGAGCAGTACTTC.

This chain joins TRBV5-4 and TRBJ2-1; D is tentatively TRBD1 or TRBD2 (5 bases each). CDR1 is SGHNT, CDR2 YYREEE, per germline (reference sequence). The CDR3 spans 15 residues. The V end lost 2 bases, the J end lost 6 bases, and 15 bases lay between the germline ends. The CDR3 coding sequence is TGTGCCAGCAGCTTTCCGGGACGCAACAGCAATGAGCAGTTCTTC. Its protein is CASSFPGRNSNEQFF.

The V call is TRBV7-9, the J call TRBJ2-7, with TRBD2 as a possible D gene (6 bases). This CDR3 comprises 15 residues. V was clipped by 7 bases and J by 0 bases, with 16 bases between them. Germline CDR1 and CDR2: SEHNR and FQNEAQ (reference sequence). The CDR3 bases are TGTGCCAGCACTCCCCGCGGGGTCAGCTCCTACGAGCAGTACTTC. The encoded protein is CASTPRGVSSYEQYF.

A single count supports this clone. Since a much larger clone is just one base distant, this may be a read error. V usage is TRBV5-5 and J usage is TRBJ2-3; D remains unclear. V lost 4 bases and J 0 bases, leaving 3 bases between the germline ends. The CDR3 covers 12 residues. Germline values: CDR1 SGHKS, CDR2 YYEKEE (reference sequence). The CDR3 DNA sequence: TGTGCCAGCAGCCCTAGCACAGATACGCAGTATTTT. Its protein product is CASSPSTDTQYF.

This clone was picked up a small number of times. The chain joins TRBV5-4 to TRBJ2-2; TRBD2 aligns across 8 bases. The V gene end was trimmed by 3 bases and the J gene end by 4 bases; junction bases not matched to a gene: 8. The CDR3 is 16 residues long. The germline V gene encodes CDR1 SGHNT and CDR2 YYREEE (reference sequence). Here the CDR3 reads CASSSPGLDRTGELFF. CDR3 coding DNA: TGTGCCAGCAGCTCACCGGGACTAGACCGCACCGGGGAGCTGTTTTTT. The full variable domain, completed using reference TRBV5-4 and TRBJ2-2, is ETGVTQSPTHLIKTRGQQVTLRCSSQSGHNTVSWYQQALGQGPQFIFQYYREEENGRGNFPPRFSGLQFPNYSSELNVNALELDDSALYLCASSSPGLDRTGELFFGEGSRLTVL.

The chain is built from TRBV7-2 and TRBJ2-1; D remains ambiguous. Germline CDR1 is SGHTA and CDR2 is FQGNSA. The V end lost 4 bases, the J end lost 2 bases, and 15 bases lay between the germline ends. CDR3 length: 16 residues. The CDR3, as DNA: TGTGCCAGCAGCTCCGTCATCAGGTGGCCCTACAATGAGCAGTTCTTC. It translates to CASSSVIRWPYNEQFF.

This chain uses TRBV5-6 with TRBJ1-2; 9 bases agree with TRBD1. V lost 4 bases, J lost 10 bases, and 11 bases stayed unmatched. Germline V gene sequence: CDR1 SGHDT, CDR2 YYEEEE. The CDR3 is 14 residues long. For the CDR3, the DNA is TGTGCCAGCAGCCGAGCCGGGACAGGGAAGGACTACACCTTC. Translating gives CASSRAGTGKDYTF.